Here is one T cell receptor (beta chain) with its context. Seattle participants joined during active infection and were tracked over time. The data are from a study of blood T cell repertoires in COVID-19. Study as a whole: The United States, Italy and Spain supplied acute and convalescent COVID-19 samples. In each case, the material was cDNA or gDNA derived from T cells, B-cell-depleted T cells, or PBMCs.

The CDR3 covers 16 residues. After removal of 4 bases from V and 0 bases from J, the junction contained 4 bases not matched to a gene. Per the germline V gene, CDR1 is WSHSY and CDR2 is SAAADI. The protocol was immunoSEQ multiplex PCR, while the TCRdb copy is restricted to in-frame clones and leaves out a portion. The sample carries about 200,000 clones, approximately 80% recorded once. The chain recombines TRBV10-2 with TRBJ2-1; 9 bases are shared with TRBD2. The sequence was obtained from a man aged 55 to 70 with COVID-19, enrolled during active disease. The sample comprised peripheral blood. The CDR3: CASSGLAVISYNEQFF. The CDR3 coding sequence is TGCGCCAGCAGTGGACTAGCGGTCATCTCCTACAATGAGCAGTTCTTC.